This T cell receptor beta chain was identified during a study of shared clonotypes between healthy human individuals. The study's findings and limits: Clonotype sharing across donors was expected to vary with sequencing depth.

The method was immunoSEQ multiplex PCR; TCRdb's version includes in-frame clones alone and lacks a portion of them. Found here are approximately 1,500,000 clones, approximately 98% of them singletons; the top ten hold roughly 0.4%. Germline lookup yields CDR1 MGHDK and CDR2 SYGVNS. The CDR3 is 13 residues long. The germline V and J ends were trimmed by 3 bases and 5 bases, with 8 bases remaining between them. Worth noting for this clone: The antigen is undetermined.

Sequenced sample: naive CD4+ T cells sorted from blood. As to subset: CD45RA+ positively selected. The chain is built from TRBV25-1 and TRBJ1-5; D gene unclear. The clonotype was recovered from a man aged 25 to 45 in good health. The DNA for the CDR3 is TGTGCCAGCAGTGACTCCACTTATCAGCCCCAGCATTTT. Translating gives CASSDSTYQPQHF.